These 19 T cell receptor beta chains were sequenced from one sample in a study of T cell repertoires in cytomegalovirus infection. What these receptors recognize is not known. A single record per CDR3 protein comes from TCRdb applying MiXCR to the reads. Among about 480,000 distinct CDR3 sequences listed, 33% were seen once. The sample was cultured PBMCs, taken from culture after CMV antigen stimulation. These receptors all stem from a human donor in good health (CMV status not recorded). Some clones in this sample may be carry-over from other donors' samples.

This clonotype came up once. The rearrangement links TRBV20-1 to TRBJ2-5; TRBD2 agrees at 13 bases. Per germline, CDR1 DFQATT and CDR2 SNEGSKA (reference sequence). This CDR3 has 18 amino acids. V lost 0 bases to trimming and J lost 1 base; unmatched junction nucleotides: 8. The CDR3 DNA follows: TGCAGTGCTAGAGATTCCGGACTAGCGGGAGCCGCCCAAGAGACCCAGTACTTC. It yields the protein CSARDSGLAGAAQETQYF.

The gene calls are TRBV7-2 and TRBJ2-2; 12 nucleotides match TRBD2. CDR3 length equals 15 residues. Germline V CDR1 and CDR2: SGHTA, FQGNSA. After removal of 4 bases from V and 7 bases from J, the junction contained 4 bases not matched to a gene. In DNA form, the CDR3 reads TGTGCCAGCAGCTCGACTAGCGGGAGTGACGGGGAGCTGTTTTTT. Translated: CASSSTSGSDGELFF.

This chain links TRBV6-5 with TRBJ2-2, with TRBD1 matching 8 bases. Germline V gene lookup returns CDR1 MNHEY and CDR2 SVGAGI. The CDR3 totals 15 residues. V gave up 7 bases and J gave up 6 bases; unmatched junction bases: 10. CDR3 sequence reads: CASKQQGVEAGELFF. CDR3 in DNA: TGTGCCAGCAAACAACAGGGGGTGGAGGCCGGGGAGCTGTTTTTT.

There are many counts of this clonotype. The CDR3 sequence: CASSLTGSGGYF. The CDR3 DNA reads as TGTGCCAGCAGCTTAACCGGGTCTGGGGGGTACTTC. The chain carries TRBV7-8 and TRBJ2-5; either TRBD1 or TRBD2 may supply D (5 bases each). The V end lost 2 bases, the J end lost 13 bases, and 14 bases lay between the germline ends. The germline CDR1 and CDR2 sequences are SGHVS and FQNEAQ. The CDR3 is 12 residues long.

The sample holds a few counts of this clonotype. The rearrangement uses TRBV7-2 and TRBJ1-2; D remains unclear. The CDR3 is 14 residues long. Germline CDR1 is SGHTA and CDR2 is FQGNSA. Trimming took 1 base from V and 2 from J, leaving 8 bases between them. CDR3 in amino acids: CASSLESRNYGYTF. Written as DNA, the CDR3 is TGTGCCAGCAGCTTAGAAAGTAGAAACTATGGCTACACCTTC.

V and J are TRBV5-1 and TRBJ1-2; TRBD1 matches 7 bases. Germline CDR1 is SGHRS and CDR2 is YFSETQ. The CDR3 covers 15 residues. The V gene end was trimmed by 7 bases and the J gene end by 0 bases; junction bases not matched to a gene: 9. The CDR3: CASSGGQTTNYGYTF. The CDR3 DNA reads TGCGCCAGCTCCGGGGGACAGACAACTAACTATGGCTACACCTTC.

The chain links TRBV9 to TRBJ2-6; D is unclear. V was trimmed by 0 bases and J by 0 bases, leaving 4 bases between them. The CDR3 has 15 amino acids. Germline CDR1 is SGDLS and CDR2 is YYNGEE. The DNA for the CDR3 is TGTGCCAGCAGCGTAGTCGACTCTGGGGCCAACGTCCTGACTTTC. Its translation is CASSVVDSGANVLTF.

The rearrangement uses TRBV7-2 and TRBJ2-1; D is ambiguous. The CDR3 loop spans 16 amino acids. With 3 bases removed from V and 4 bases from J, the gap between germline ends came to 16 bases. The germline V gene encodes CDR1 SGHTA and CDR2 FQGNSA. DNA for the CDR3: TGTGCCAGCAGCTTCTTGCGGCCTAGTACTTACAATGAGCAGTTCTTC. Translation gives CASSFLRPSTYNEQFF.

The CDR3 nucleotides read TGTGCCAGCTCACCAGAAAGCGGGAGACACAATGAGCAGTTCTTC. Protein product: CASSPESGRHNEQFF. V usage is TRBV18 and J usage is TRBJ2-1; 8 bases line up with TRBD2. The length of the CDR3 is 15 residues. The J segment lost 5 bases and the V segment lost 2 bases, leaving 5 bases of the junction unmatched. Looked up from germline, CDR1 is KGHSH and CDR2 is LQKENI.

The V gene is TRBV11-2, the J gene TRBJ1-1; no clear D gene. Germline V gene data show CDR1 as SGHAT and CDR2 as FQNNGV. The CDR3 runs to 13 residues. Between the trimmed V and J ends, which lost 6 bases and 2 bases, there was a span of 10 bases. The DNA for the CDR3 is TGTGCCAGCAGTAGACGTCCCAACACTGAAGCTTTCTTT. Translated, it gives CASSRRPNTEAFF.

This chain uses TRBV9 with TRBJ1-5; possibly TRBD1 for D (5 bases). The length of the CDR3 is 13 residues. Per the germline V gene, CDR1 is SGDLS and CDR2 is YYNGEE. Trimming removed 3 bases from V and 7 bases from J, with 11 bases in between. The CDR3 region is CASSAAGGQPQHF. As DNA, the CDR3 is TGTGCCAGCAGCGCGGCGGGGGGGCAGCCCCAGCATTTT.

The chain couples TRBV24-1 to TRBJ2-7; TRBD1 aligns across 12 bases. Germline values: CDR1 KGHDR, CDR2 SFDVKD. The CDR3 runs 17 residues. V was clipped by 4 bases and J by 0 bases; unmatched bases: 6. The CDR3 sequence is CATSDRDRGPSSYEQYV. As DNA, the CDR3 is TGTGCCACCAGTGACAGGGACAGGGGGCCAAGCTCCTACGAGCAGTACGTC.

CDR3 bases: TGCGCCAGCAGCCCGCAGACGGCGGGATGGGAGACCCAGTACTTC. This translates into CASSPQTAGWETQYF. The chain joins TRBV4-3 to TRBJ2-5, with D possibly matching TRBD2 (6 bases). Between the trimmed V and J ends, which lost 4 bases and 5 bases, there was a span of 17 bases. Germline loops: CDR1 LGHNA, CDR2 YSLEER. The CDR3 has 15 amino acids.

This clonotype was seen at least ten times. V and J are TRBV6-5 and TRBJ1-1; D may be TRBD1 (5 bases). V was trimmed by 6 bases and J by 0 bases, leaving 11 bases between them. Germline values: CDR1 MNHEY, CDR2 SVGAGI. CDR3 size: 14 residues. As DNA, the CDR3 is TGTGCCAGCAGACTTGGGGGGGTGAACACTGAAGCTTTCTTT. This gives the protein CASRLGGVNTEAFF.

This clonotype was detected many times. This chain uses TRBV7-2 with TRBJ2-1; a weak D match, TRBD2 (6 bases). V shed 3 bases and J shed 4 bases, with 10 bases lying between them. The length of the CDR3 is 14 residues. Germline V gene lookup returns CDR1 SGHTA and CDR2 FQGNSA. CDR3 region: CASSFTSSYNEQFF. CDR3 sequence (DNA): TGTGCCAGCAGCTTTACTAGCAGTTACAATGAGCAGTTCTTC.

In this sample, this clonotype turned up once. The genes are TRBV20-1 and TRBJ1-1; D unclear. Germline CDR1 reads DFQATT; CDR2 reads SNEGSKA (reference sequence). Trimming stripped 6 bases from V and 11 bases from J, with 16 bases between. The CDR3 is made up of 11 amino acids. The CDR3, as DNA: TGCAGTGCCGGGTCTGGGGATGGGGCTTTCTTT. As protein: CSAGSGDGAFF.

V gene TRBV27 combines with J gene TRBJ2-1; 13 bases align to TRBD2. The CDR3 covers 17 residues. J was trimmed by 5 bases and V by 8 bases; bases with no gene match: 12. The germline V gene encodes CDR1 MNHEY and CDR2 SMNVEV (reference sequence). The CDR3 sequence is CASGGLAGELIDNEQFF. The CDR3 region has the DNA TGTGCCAGCGGTGGACTAGCGGGAGAATTGATCGACAATGAGCAGTTCTTC.

V gene TRBV7-6 combines with J gene TRBJ1-2, with 8 bases matching TRBD1. The CDR3 contains 14 residues. J was trimmed by 4 bases and V by 5 bases; bases with no gene match: 6. Germline V gene lookup returns CDR1 SGHVS and CDR2 FNYEAQ. The CDR3 DNA sequence: TGTGCCAGCAGCCCGACAGGGGAGTTCTATGGCTACACCTTC. It is translated as CASSPTGEFYGYTF.

This clonotype was picked up a small number of times. CDR3 residues: CASSSSGRAVEQFF. In DNA form, the CDR3 reads TGTGCCAGTAGTAGTAGCGGGAGGGCGGTTGAGCAGTTCTTC. The chain has TRBV19 and TRBJ2-1, with 11 bases fitting TRBD2. V shed 4 bases and J 9 bases; nucleotides not matched to a gene: 5. The CDR3 consists of 14 residues. In germline, CDR1 is LNHDA, CDR2 SQIVND (reference sequence).